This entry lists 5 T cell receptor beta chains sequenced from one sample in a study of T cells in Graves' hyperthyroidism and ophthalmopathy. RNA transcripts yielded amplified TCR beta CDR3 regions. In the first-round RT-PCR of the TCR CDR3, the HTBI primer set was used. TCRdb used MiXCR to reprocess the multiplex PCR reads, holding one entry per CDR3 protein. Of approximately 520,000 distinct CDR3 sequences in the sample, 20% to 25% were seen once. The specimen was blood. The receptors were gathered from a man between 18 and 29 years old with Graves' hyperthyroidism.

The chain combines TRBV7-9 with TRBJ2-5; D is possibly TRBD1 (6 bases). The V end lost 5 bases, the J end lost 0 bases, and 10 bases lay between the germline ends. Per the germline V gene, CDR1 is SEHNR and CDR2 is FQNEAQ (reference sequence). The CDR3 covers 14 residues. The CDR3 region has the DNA TGTGCCAGCAGCCTGTCAGGGGACCAAGAGACCCAGTACTTC. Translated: CASSLSGDQETQYF.

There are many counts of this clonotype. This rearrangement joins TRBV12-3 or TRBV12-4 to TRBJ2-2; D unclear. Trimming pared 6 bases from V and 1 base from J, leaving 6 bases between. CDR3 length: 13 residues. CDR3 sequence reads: CASRLQNTGELFF. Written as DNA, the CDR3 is TGTGCCAGCAGACTACAGAACACCGGGGAGCTGTTTTTT.

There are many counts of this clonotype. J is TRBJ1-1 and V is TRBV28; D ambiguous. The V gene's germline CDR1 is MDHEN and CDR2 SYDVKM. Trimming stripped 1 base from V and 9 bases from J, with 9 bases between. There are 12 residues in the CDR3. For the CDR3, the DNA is TGTGCCAGCAGTTTATCCGGCAGGAAAGCTTTCTTT. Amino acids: CASSLSGRKAFF.

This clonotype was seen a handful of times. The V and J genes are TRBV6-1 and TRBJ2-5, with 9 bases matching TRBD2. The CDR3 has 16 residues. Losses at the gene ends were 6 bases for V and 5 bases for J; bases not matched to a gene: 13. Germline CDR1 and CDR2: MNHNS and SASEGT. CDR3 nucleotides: TGTGCCAGCAGAATAAGCGGGGGGACCTCCCGGGAGACCCAGTACTTC. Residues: CASRISGGTSRETQYF.

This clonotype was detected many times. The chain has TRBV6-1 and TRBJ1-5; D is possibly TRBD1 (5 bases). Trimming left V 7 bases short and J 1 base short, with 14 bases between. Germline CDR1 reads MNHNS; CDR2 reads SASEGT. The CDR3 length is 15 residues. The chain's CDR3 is CASTPVGGSNQPQHF. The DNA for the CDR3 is TGTGCCAGCACCCCCGTGGGGGGAAGCAATCAGCCCCAGCATTTT.